The 11 T cell receptor beta chains reported below all come from one sample, sequenced in a study of CD8 T cells in ankylosing spondylitis. Study-level findings and limits: Characteristic of ankylosing spondylitis blood, it appeared, was a TCR beta motif comprising roughly 8 highly homologous variants.

The antigens for these receptors are not known. Each CDR3 protein is one row after TCRdb ran MiXCR on the 5' RACE reads. The sample lists 750,000 to 850,000 distinct CDR3 sequences; 10% to 15% were seen once. What was sequenced was blood, either unsorted or a sorted T cell fraction (not recorded which). Every receptor here comes from a male donor with ankylosing spondylitis.

This clonotype occurred a few times. V usage is TRBV28 and J usage is TRBJ1-2, with 10 bases aligning to TRBD1. CDR1 is MDHEN, CDR2 SYDVKM, per germline. J lost 3 bases, V lost 5 bases, and 6 bases had no gene match. The CDR3 covers 15 residues. CDR3 nucleotide sequence: TGTGCCAGCAGTCCCGGGACAGGGGTGGACTATGGCTACACCTTC. Translated: CASSPGTGVDYGYTF.

The chain joins TRBV7-2 to TRBJ2-5; TRBD1 might be the D (5 bases). This CDR3 has 15 residues. The germline V gene has CDR1 SGHTA and CDR2 FQGNSA. V was trimmed by 5 bases and J by 5 bases, leaving 18 bases between them. As DNA, the CDR3 is TGTGCCAGCAGCGGACAAGGTGGGGTGTACGAGACCCAGTACTTC. Encoded protein: CASSGQGGVYETQYF.

The J gene is TRBJ2-1, the V gene TRBV25-1; D is unresolved. Deletions cut 4 bases from V and 9 bases from J, with 7 bases between. The CDR3 covers 11 residues. CDR1 and CDR2 from the germline V gene are MGHDK and SYGVNS. CDR3 in DNA: TGTGCCAGCAGTGTGGACGGTGAGCAGTTCTTC. Translating it yields CASSVDGEQFF. Based on the CDR3 plus reference TRBV25-1 and TRBJ2-1, the full variable domain is EADIYQTPRYLVIGTGKKITLECSQTMGHDKMYWYQQDPGMELHLIHYSYGVNSTEKGDLSSESTVSRIRTEHFPLTLESARPSHTSQYLCASSVDGEQFFGPGTRLTVL.

The chain uses TRBV7-9 and TRBJ2-7, with a possible D match to TRBD1 (5 bases). The CDR3 runs 14 residues. V was pared by 5 bases and J by 2 bases, with 13 bases between. Germline V gene data show CDR1 as SEHNR and CDR2 as FQNEAQ (reference sequence). CDR3 region: CASSPQGLPYEQYF. The CDR3 nucleotides are TGTGCCAGCAGCCCGCAGGGATTGCCCTACGAGCAGTACTTC.

This clonotype was counted a few times. The chain employs TRBV25-1 and TRBJ2-2, with a possible D match to TRBD2 (5 bases). The CDR3 contains 15 residues. Deletions cut 2 bases from V and 0 bases from J, with 7 bases between. The germline gives CDR1 MGHDK, CDR2 SYGVNS. CDR3 DNA sequence: TGTGCCAGCAGTGAACGAGCGGCGAACACCGGGGAGCTGTTTTTT. As protein: CASSERAANTGELFF. Together with reference TRBV25-1 and TRBJ2-2, the CDR3 gives the full variable domain: EADIYQTPRYLVIGTGKKITLECSQTMGHDKMYWYQQDPGMELHLIHYSYGVNSTEKGDLSSESTVSRIRTEHFPLTLESARPSHTSQYLCASSERAANTGELFFGEGSRLTVL.

This clonotype was observed at least ten times. The J gene is TRBJ1-2, the V gene TRBV24-1; unclear D gene. The CDR3 totals 15 residues. Germline V CDR1 and CDR2: KGHDR, SFDVKD. The ends were cut back, 3 bases at V and 2 bases at J, with 12 bases in the middle. The CDR3 DNA follows: TGTGCCACCAGTGATAGAGGGTATGGGAACTATGGCTACACCTTC. As protein: CATSDRGYGNYGYTF.

The gene calls are TRBV20-1 and TRBJ2-7; a possible D gene is TRBD1 (5 bases). The CDR3 is 13 residues long. V was clipped by 8 bases and J by 5 bases, with 19 bases between them. Germline V gene lookup returns CDR1 DFQATT and CDR2 SNEGSKA (reference sequence). In nucleotides, the CDR3 is TGCAGTACCAAAGCAGGGCTTCACCACGAGCAGTACTTC. Amino acid sequence: CSTKAGLHHEQYF.

In this sample, this clonotype turned up many times. This rearrangement joins TRBV4-3 to TRBJ1-1; TRBD1 matches at 8 bases. Trimming removed 2 bases from V and 8 bases from J; junction bases left unmatched: 13. This CDR3 is 16 amino acids long. Germline V gene sequence: CDR1 LGHNA, CDR2 YSLEER. CDR3 bases: TGCGCCAGCAGCCAATATCGGACAGGGCTGGTTCGAGAAGCTTTCTTT. It codes for CASSQYRTGLVREAFF.

The CDR3 loop is CASSTWGQGRTGELFF. The CDR3 DNA reads as TGTGCCAGCAGCACTTGGGGACAGGGGAGGACCGGGGAGCTGTTTTTT. The rearrangement joins TRBV5-6 to TRBJ2-2; 10 positions match TRBD1. V dropped 4 bases and J dropped 5; count of bases not matched to a gene: 8. There are 16 residues in the CDR3. Germline lookup yields CDR1 SGHDT and CDR2 YYEEEE.

This clonotype has only a few counts. The rearrangement joins TRBV6-5 to TRBJ2-6; D unresolved. V lost 0 bases to trimming and J lost 0 bases, with 3 bases between them. The CDR3 length is 15 residues. CDR1 is MNHEY, CDR2 SVGAGI, per germline. CDR3 DNA: TGTGCCAGCAGTTACTCGCTCTCTGGGGCCAACGTCCTGACTTTC. It is translated as CASSYSLSGANVLTF.

V is TRBV6-1 and J is TRBJ1-5; 8 bases map to TRBD1. After removal of 4 bases from V and 0 bases from J, the junction contained 5 bases not matched to a gene. The CDR3 runs 16 residues. Germline V gene sequence: CDR1 MNHNS, CDR2 SASEGT. CDR3 amino acids: CASSGTGWYSNQPQHF. CDR3 nucleotide sequence: TGTGCCAGCAGTGGGACAGGGTGGTATAGCAATCAGCCCCAGCATTTT.